Sequencing of this TCR beta chain was carried out in a study of blood T cells in healthy people across ages. Study-wide points: Long-lived donors had more naive CD4+ cells and higher diversity than aged donors.

Isolated per sample were at least 6 million PBMCs. The V gene lost 2 bases and the J gene lost 4 bases, with 9 bases spanning the gap. The CDR3 has 15 amino acids. In germline, CDR1 is MGHRA, CDR2 YSYEKL. Next came a second PCR, run for roughly 6 to 11 cycles, which used a sample-barcoded 5' primer along with a J-beta primer mix. Each of the cDNA molecules was tagged by a template-switch adaptor with 12 random nucleotides. TCRdb used MiXCR to reprocess the 5' RACE reads, holding one entry per CDR3 protein. Among about 1,400,000 distinct CDR3 sequences listed, around 59% were seen once. Concerning this clonotype itself: The antigen remains unidentified.

Sequences were obtained from blood. The receptor was derived from a man between 18 and 29 years old in good health. The V gene is TRBV4-1, the J gene TRBJ2-6; D not resolved. CDR3 bases: TGCGCCAGCAGCCAACAAGAGAACGGGGCCAACGTCCTGACTTTC. Translated: CASSQQENGANVLTF.